A selection of T cell receptor beta chains follows, all from one sample in a study of neurological immune-mediated disorders. TCRdb processed the 5' RACE reads anew with MiXCR; each CDR3 protein has one entry. The sample records around 69,000 distinct CDR3 sequences, roughly a tenth being singletons. Sequencing was performed on PBMCs. These receptors all come from a man aged 30 to 39 in good health. CDR3s include the opening cysteine and the closing phenylalanine or tryptophan. D genes are given only for firm matches. Size values are once, few and many counts, or a class for expanded clones, and some rows have none.

j_call | d_call | cdr3_length | clone_size | v_call | cdr3_nt | cdr3_aa
TRBJ1-1 | . | 16 | many | TRBV27 | TGTGCCAGCCGATTCATAGGTGGAGGGAGGCGTACTGAAGCTTTCTTT | CASRFIGGGRRTEAFF
TRBJ1-5 | . | 15 | many | TRBV5-1 | TGTGCCAGCAGTCTGGAGACAGGTAGCAATCAGCCCCAGCATTTT | CASSLETGSNQPQHF
TRBJ2-7 | . | 15 | few | TRBV5-1 | TGCGCCAGCAGCTTGGTGGGTAGCAGTACCTACGAGCAGTACTTC | CASSLVGSSTYEQYF
TRBJ2-1 | TRBD2 | 18 | many | TRBV20-1 | TGCAGTGCAAGACTAGCGGGAGTGGCGGTGGATGGGTACAATGAGCAGTTCTTC | CSARLAGVAVDGYNEQFF
TRBJ2-2 | TRBD1 | 14 | many | TRBV5-1 | TGCGCCAGCGATCAAGGGGGCCGGACCGGGGAGCTGTTTTTT | CASDQGGRTGELFF
TRBJ1-6 | . | 17 | many | TRBV7-2 | TGTGCCAGCAGCTTAGTGGGGGGGGGGTTACTAAATTCACCCCTCCACTTT | CASSLVGGGLLNSPLHF
TRBJ2-5 | . | 16 | many | TRBV21-1 | TGTGCCAGCAGCACAGGACTAGCGGGAGGAAGAGAGACCCAGTACTTC | CASSTGLAGGRETQYF
TRBJ1-1 | . | 12 | many | TRBV28 | TGTGCCAGCACCCCGATGAACACTGAAGCTTTCTTT | CASTPMNTEAFF
TRBJ1-1 | TRBD1 | 16 | once | TRBV6-2/TRBV6-3 | TGTGCCAGCAGTTGGCTGCCCGGGACAGGGGACACTGAAGCTTTCTTT | CASSWLPGTGDTEAFF
TRBJ2-2 | . | 14 | many | TRBV6-4 | TGTGCCAGCAGTCAGGAAGGTGGGACCGGGGAGCTGTTTTTT | CASSQEGGTGELFF
TRBJ1-5 | . | 16 | . | TRBV5-5 | TGTGCCAGCAGCTTGGCTGCTATAATTAGCAATCAGCCCCAGCATTTT | CASSLAAIISNQPQHF
TRBJ1-5 | TRBD1 | 14 | . | TRBV7-9 | TGTGCCAGCAGCCAACAGGGGGCTGATCAGCCCCAGCATTTT | CASSQQGADQPQHF
TRBJ1-1 | . | 13 | many | TRBV5-6 | TGTGCCAGCGGGGGGCGCGGTCACCCTGAAGCTTTCTTT | CASGGRGHPEAFF
TRBJ2-1 | . | 13 | many | TRBV12-3/TRBV12-4 | TGTGCCAGCAGTTTGGGGGGCTTGGATGAGCAGTTCTTC | CASSLGGLDEQFF
TRBJ2-7 | TRBD1 | 14 | many | TRBV20-1 | TGCAGTGCTCCGGACAGGCAATCCCCCTACGAGCAGTACTTC | CSAPDRQSPYEQYF
TRBJ1-1 | . | 15 | . | TRBV6-5 | TGTGCCAGCAGTACACGTCCAGTCATAAACACTGGAGCTTTCTTT | CASSTRPVINTGAFF
TRBJ1-6 | TRBD1 | 14 | . | TRBV18 | TGTGCCAGCTCACCTCAGGGGGGCAATTCACCCCTCCACTTT | CASSPQGGNSPLHF
TRBJ2-7 | . | 16 | many | TRBV7-2 | TGTGCCAGCAGCTTAGCGGGGAACTCCCCCGCCTACGAGCAGTACTTC | CASSLAGNSPAYEQYF
TRBJ2-1 | . | 16 | many | TRBV5-1 | TGCGCCAGCAGCCCCTTAGGCTTGGGCTCCTACAATGAGCAGTTCTTC | CASSPLGLGSYNEQFF
TRBJ2-7 | . | 11 | few | TRBV28 | TGTGCCAGCGAAAGCCGACACGAGCAGTACTTC | CASESRHEQYF
TRBJ2-1 | TRBD1 | 16 | medium-sized | TRBV10-1 | TGCGCCAGCAGTGAGTCGGGACAGGGGCCCTACAATGAGCAGTTCTTC | CASSESGQGPYNEQFF
TRBJ2-5 | . | 14 | many | TRBV2 | TGTGCCAGCAGGTTACGGGAGAGCCAAGAGACCCAGTACTTC | CASRLRESQETQYF
TRBJ1-5 | . | 12 | . | TRBV19 | TGTGCCAGTAGTATTGGGAATCAGCCCCAGCATTTT | CASSIGNQPQHF
TRBJ2-7 | TRBD1 | 13 | . | TRBV6-1 | TGTGCCAGCAGCCGGGACAGTGGCTACGAGCAGTACTTC | CASSRDSGYEQYF
TRBJ2-2 | . | 15 | many | TRBV6-1 | TGTGCCAGCAGTGGGGGAGGCTCGAACATCGGGGAGCTGTTTTTT | CASSGGGSNIGELFF
TRBJ2-5 | TRBD1 | 13 | many | TRBV12-3/TRBV12-4 | TGTGCCAGCGGCCGGACAGGGAGGGAGACCCAGTACTTC | CASGRTGRETQYF
TRBJ2-7 | TRBD2 | 14 | many | TRBV7-9 | TGTGCCAGCAGTGGTCGTGCGGGAGGGTCGGAGCAGTACTTC | CASSGRAGGSEQYF
TRBJ2-3 | TRBD2 | 17 | many | TRBV7-6 | TGTGCCAGCAGCTTAGCATCTAGCGGAGGTAGCACAGATACGCAGTATTTT | CASSLASSGGSTDTQYF
TRBJ2-4 | . | 13 | many | TRBV29-1 | TGCAGCGTTGAAAGGATAGCCAAAAACATTCAGTACTTC | CSVERIAKNIQYF
TRBJ1-6 | TRBD1 | 15 | . | TRBV7-2 | TGTGCCAGCAGCCTACGGACAGGGTATAATTCACCCCTCCACTTT | CASSLRTGYNSPLHF
TRBJ2-1 | . | 15 | many | TRBV12-3/TRBV12-4 | TGTGCCAGCAGTAGGAAGGGTAGCTCCTACAATGAGCAGTTCTTC | CASSRKGSSYNEQFF
TRBJ2-2 | TRBD2 | 21 | many | TRBV7-3 | TGTGCCAGCAGCTTAAACCCGAGACTAGCGGGAGGGCCATCGAACACCGGGGAGCTGTTTTTT | CASSLNPRLAGGPSNTGELFF
TRBJ1-2 | TRBD1 | 13 | many | TRBV7-2 | TGTGCCAGCAGCTACGGACAGGGCGGTGGCTACACCTTC | CASSYGQGGGYTF
TRBJ2-3 | . | 16 | . | TRBV5-1 | TGCGCCAGCAGCTTGGTGGGGGGCGCCGGCACAGATACGCAGTATTTT | CASSLVGGAGTDTQYF
TRBJ2-1 | . | 13 | many | TRBV29-1 | TGCAGCGTTGAAGAAACGGATCGAAATGAGCAGTTCTTC | CSVEETDRNEQFF
TRBJ2-7 | . | 13 | many | TRBV7-8 | TGTGCCAGCAACACCGGGACATCTTACGAGCAGTACTTC | CASNTGTSYEQYF
TRBJ2-2 | TRBD1 | 16 | many | TRBV5-1 | TGCGCCAGCAGCTTGGATCTTCAGGGGGCTGGCGGGGAGCTGTTTTTT | CASSLDLQGAGGELFF
TRBJ2-1 | TRBD2 | 15 | many | TRBV5-1 | TGCGCCAGCAGCTTGGATAGCGGGACGTTGTATGAGCAGTTCTTC | CASSLDSGTLYEQFF
TRBJ2-7 | . | 15 | many | TRBV5-4 | TGTGCCAGCAGCTCCGGGGGACCTTCAACCTACGAGCAGTACTTC | CASSSGGPSTYEQYF
TRBJ2-5 | TRBD2 | 16 | many | TRBV28 | TGTGCCAGCAGTCGTACGGGACTAGCGAACCAAGAGACCCAGTACTTC | CASSRTGLANQETQYF
TRBJ1-1 | TRBD1 | 14 | many | TRBV20-1 | TGCAGTGCTAGCCTAGGGGGCGCAGACACTGAAGCTTTCTTT | CSASLGGADTEAFF
TRBJ2-3 | . | 14 | many | TRBV29-1 | TGCAGCGTTTTTATCGGGGAGAACGCAGATTCGCAGTATTTT | CSVFIGENADSQYF
TRBJ1-3 | . | 16 | . | TRBV12-3/TRBV12-4 | TGTGCCAGCAGTTTAGGTAGCGCAGGGCAAGGAAACACCATATATTTT | CASSLGSAGQGNTIYF
TRBJ2-7 | . | 15 | many | TRBV7-6 | TGTGCCAGCAGCCCGTGGGACTCCCCATCCTACGAGCAGTACTTC | CASSPWDSPSYEQYF
TRBJ2-2 | . | 17 | . | TRBV24-1 | TGTGCCACCAGTGATTTCGAGTCCGAGGCTTCCACCGGGGAGCTGTTTTTT | CATSDFESEASTGELFF
TRBJ2-7 | . | 13 | many | TRBV18 | TGTGCCAGCTCACTAGGACAGACGGCCGAGCAGTACTTC | CASSLGQTAEQYF
TRBJ2-5 | TRBD2 | 15 | few | TRBV7-3 | TGTGCCAGCAGCTGGTCCGGACTAGCGGAAGAGACCCAGTACTTC | CASSWSGLAEETQYF
TRBJ2-7 | . | 13 | many | TRBV28 | TGTGCCAGCAGGAGGACGGAGGGTTTCTTGCAGTACTTC | CASRRTEGFLQYF
TRBJ2-5 | . | 12 | . | TRBV20-1 | TGCAGTGCTTGGGGCAGGGGAGAGACCCAGTACTTC | CSAWGRGETQYF
TRBJ2-3 | . | 15 | many | TRBV5-1 | TGCGCCAGCAGCTTGGGGACCACTAGCACAGATACGCAGTATTTT | CASSLGTTSTDTQYF
TRBJ2-7 | TRBD2 | 16 | many | TRBV9 | TGTGCCAGCAGCGTAGATCCTAGCGGTAGGTCCTACGAGCAGTACTTC | CASSVDPSGRSYEQYF
TRBJ2-1 | . | 12 | . | TRBV3-1 | TGTGCCAGCAGCCGGCGACTAGAGAAGCAGTTCTTC | CASSRRLEKQFF